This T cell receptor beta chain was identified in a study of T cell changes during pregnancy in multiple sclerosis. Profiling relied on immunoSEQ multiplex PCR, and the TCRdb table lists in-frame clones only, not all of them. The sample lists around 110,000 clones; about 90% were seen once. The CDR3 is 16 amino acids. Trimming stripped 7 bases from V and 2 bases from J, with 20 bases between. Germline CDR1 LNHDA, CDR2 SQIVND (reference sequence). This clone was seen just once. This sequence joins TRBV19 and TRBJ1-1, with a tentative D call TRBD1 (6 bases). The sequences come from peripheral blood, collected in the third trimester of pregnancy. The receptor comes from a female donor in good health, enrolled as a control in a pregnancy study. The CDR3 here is CASTARGQGSNTEAFF. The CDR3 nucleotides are TGTGCCAGTACCGCACGGGGACAAGGTAGTAACACTGAAGCTTTCTTT.